This is a list of T cell receptor beta chains from one sample in a study of cytomegalovirus exposure and HLA in healthy donors. Generated by immunoSEQ multiplex PCR, the TCRdb table keeps only in-frame clones and is missing some. The sample contains some 190,000 clones, about four fifths of which appear only once. The sample taken for sequencing was PBMCs. The receptors here all came from a woman in her twenties or thirties in good health and CMV-seropositive. The CDR3 runs from the conserved cysteine through the conserved F or W. The D gene is left open where the match is weak. Not every row has a clone size; where given, it reads once, few, many or a size class.

j_call clone_size d_call v_call cdr3_nt cdr3_aa
TRBJ1-3 . . TRBV5-1 TGCGCCAGCAGCTTGGCCCCTGTCCCTGGAAACACCATATATTTT CASSLAPVPGNTIYF
TRBJ2-4 . TRBD2 TRBV29-1 TGCAGCGTTGAAGTGACTAGCGCGAGTGGAAACATTCAGTACTTC CSVEVTSASGNIQYF
TRBJ1-1 . . TRBV7-9 TGTGCCAGCAGCTTAGTTGGGGCCTCGAGCACTGAAGCTTTCTTT CASSLVGASSTEAFF
TRBJ1-3 . . TRBV2 TGTGCCAGCAGTCCGACAGTAAACTCTGGAAACACCATATATTTT CASSPTVNSGNTIYF
TRBJ1-2 . TRBD1 TRBV11-2 TGTGCCAGCAGCCGCGACAGGGGAGGAAACTATGGCTACACCTTC CASSRDRGGNYGYTF
TRBJ1-3 . . TRBV5-1 TGCGCCAGCAGCTTGGGAGGGACTGGAAACACCATATATTTT CASSLGGTGNTIYF
TRBJ2-3 . . TRBV19 TGTGCCAGTAGTATGGGGACAAGCATGACAGATACGCAGTATTTT CASSMGTSMTDTQYF
TRBJ1-5 . TRBD1 TRBV7-3 TGTGCCAGCAGCTCCCGGACAGGGGTCGATGGCAATCAGCCCCAGCATTTT CASSSRTGVDGNQPQHF
TRBJ2-1 . . TRBV19 TGTGCCAGTAGTAGTCGACATAACCCTTACAATGAGCAGTTCTTC CASSSRHNPYNEQFF
TRBJ1-6 . TRBD1 TRBV27 TGTGCCAGCAGGGTGACAGGGACTAATTCACCCCTCCACTTT CASRVTGTNSPLHF
TRBJ2-1 . TRBD2 TRBV5-1 TGCGCCAGCAGCAGAGGGACTAGCGGGGGGGCCCTCTACAATGAGCAGTTCTTC CASSRGTSGGALYNEQFF
TRBJ2-5 . TRBD2 TRBV5-1 TGCGCCAGCAGCTTGACTAGCGGGATCCAAGAGACCCAGTACTTC CASSLTSGIQETQYF
TRBJ2-7 . . TRBV2 TGTGCCAGCAGTGAACAGAACGAGCAGTACTTC CASSEQNEQYF
TRBJ2-3 . . TRBV6-1 TGTGCCAGCAGTGAAGCTAGCGGCCGCACAGATACGCAGTATTTT CASSEASGRTDTQYF
TRBJ2-7 . TRBD1 TRBV4-1 TGCGCCAGCAGCCAACCGGGACAGCGGACCTACGAGCAGTACTTC CASSQPGQRTYEQYF
TRBJ2-2 . TRBD2 TRBV5-1 TGCGCCAGCAGGTTGGCGGGAGGGCCTAACACCGGGGAGCTGTTTTTT CASRLAGGPNTGELFF
TRBJ2-5 . . TRBV5-1 TGCGCCAGCAGCTTGCTCGGCCAAGAGACCCAGTACTTC CASSLLGQETQYF
TRBJ1-3 . . TRBV6-1 TGTGCCGCGAGGGGGACCTCTGGAAACACCATATATTTT CAARGTSGNTIYF
TRBJ2-5 . TRBD1 TRBV7-2 TGTGCCAGCAGCCTGACAGGGGGGAAGGAGACCCAGTACTTC CASSLTGGKETQYF
TRBJ2-2 . TRBD2 TRBV19 TGTGCCAGTGGGGGACTAGCGGGAGTAACCGGGGAGCTGTTTTTT CASGGLAGVTGELFF
TRBJ2-3 few . TRBV12-2 TGTGCAAGTCGCCCACGAGTCCCAGATACGCAGTATTTT CASRPRVPDTQYF
TRBJ2-2 . TRBD2 TRBV11-3 TGTGCCAGCAGCTTAGAGACTAGCGGGGCCACCGGGGAGCTGTTTTTT CASSLETSGATGELFF
TRBJ1-1 few TRBD1 TRBV7-2 TGTGCCAGCAGCTTAGACAGGGGGGTCACTGAAGCTTTCTTT CASSLDRGVTEAFF
TRBJ2-7 once . TRBV5-4 TGTGCCAGCAGCTTGCAGCGGAATTACGAGCAGTACTTC CASSLQRNYEQYF
TRBJ2-2 once TRBD2 TRBV4-2 TGTGCCAGCAGCAAAGCGGGGGGGCCGGACACCGGGGAGCTGTTTTTT CASSKAGGPDTGELFF
TRBJ1-5 . . TRBV7-2 TGTGCCAGCAGCCAAGGTCAGGTCCAGCCCCAGCATTTT CASSQGQVQPQHF
TRBJ1-1 . . TRBV9 TGTGCCAGCAGCGTGGGGGGTCCTGGAGCTTTCTTT CASSVGGPGAFF
TRBJ2-5 . . TRBV5-1 TGCGCCAGCAGCTTGAGAGCTGGTGAAGAGACCCAGTACTTC CASSLRAGEETQYF
TRBJ2-1 once . TRBV11-2 TGTGCCAGCAGCTTAGATCCGACTAGCTCCTACAATGAGCAGTTCTTC CASSLDPTSSYNEQFF
TRBJ2-1 . . TRBV7-6 TGTGCCAGCAGTCACGAGGATAATGAGCAGTTCTTC CASSHEDNEQFF
TRBJ2-1 . . TRBV7-8 TGTGCCAGCAGCGTAAACAGGGTGGATCGGTTCTTC CASSVNRVDRFF
TRBJ2-1 . TRBD2 TRBV29-1 TGCAGCGCCCAACCGGGACTAGCTCCGAATGAGCAGTTCTTC CSAQPGLAPNEQFF
TRBJ1-1 . TRBD1 TRBV6-6 TGTGCCACCGGGGGACAGGGGAACACTGAAGCTTTCTTT CATGGQGNTEAFF
TRBJ2-7 few . TRBV28 TGTGCCAGCAGTTTAAGGGGATACGAGCAGTACTTC CASSLRGYEQYF